The TCR beta chain described here comes from a study of cytomegalovirus exposure and HLA in healthy donors. Study context: Earlier, 95 million to 120 million unique TCR beta sequences were recovered from around 190 million T cells by an analysis. Study conclusions and caveats: The classifier reportedly diagnosed cytomegalovirus status with high sensitivity and specificity. DRB1 showed the most TCR associations and HLA-C the fewest in a later analysis, as rates varied by HLA locus.

Amplification used 60 Vbeta primers and 13 Jbeta primers. Original methodology: An analysis that came later counted 80 million or so unique TCR beta chains, around 12 million shared. Sequencing was performed with immunoSEQ multiplex PCR; in TCRdb, only in-frame clones are kept and a portion is missing. The DNA gave D and trimming, while V, J and clone size come from that table. The table includes about 110,000 clones, 75% to 90% detected once. This CDR3 has 14 residues. The V segment lost 6 bases and the J segment 0 bases; nucleotides outside the gene matches: 2. Germline loops: CDR1 MNHNS, CDR2 SASEGT. A remark on this clone: The antigen remains unidentified.

The sequenced material came from PBMCs. This chain links TRBV6-1 with TRBJ2-3, with 8 positions matching TRBD2. The TCR comes from a man aged 40-50 years in good health and CMV-seronegative. CDR3 region: CASRLADSTDTQYF. The CDR3 nucleotides read TGTGCCAGCAGACTAGCGGATAGCACAGATACGCAGTATTTT.